The rows below give T cell receptor beta chains drawn from one sample of a study of shared clonotypes between healthy human individuals. Measured with immunoSEQ multiplex PCR; TCRdb has only the in-frame clones, and not every one. The top ten clones hold more than 0.35% of a sample with fewer than 2.5 million clones, roughly 93% of them seen once. Specimen: naive CD4+ T cells from PBMCs. The receptor source for this set is a man aged 18 to 35 in good health. Some clones in this sample may be carry-over from other donors' samples. The CDR3 runs from the conserved cysteine through the conserved F or W. Each record gives: D gene, CDR3 length, J gene, V gene, CDR3 DNA, CDR3 protein. The D gene is left open where the match is weak.

d_call: .; cdr3_length: 12; j_call: TRBJ1-2; v_call: TRBV2; cdr3_nt: TGTGCCAGCGGGCAGTGGGGCTATGGCTACACCTTC; cdr3_aa: CASGQWGYGYTF
d_call: TRBD1; cdr3_length: 14; j_call: TRBJ2-3; v_call: TRBV5-1; cdr3_nt: TGCGCCAGCAGCTTGGAGGGACAGGGAGATACGCAGTATTTT; cdr3_aa: CASSLEGQGDTQYF
d_call: .; cdr3_length: 13; j_call: TRBJ1-5; v_call: TRBV7-2; cdr3_nt: TGTGCCAGCAGCTTAAGGGGGACCCAGCCCCAGCATTTT; cdr3_aa: CASSLRGTQPQHF
d_call: TRBD1; cdr3_length: 14; j_call: TRBJ1-1; v_call: TRBV7-8; cdr3_nt: TGTGCCAGCAGCGCCCTGACAGGGGGCAGGGAAGCTTTCTTT; cdr3_aa: CASSALTGGREAFF
d_call: TRBD1; cdr3_length: 15; j_call: TRBJ2-7; v_call: TRBV7-2; cdr3_nt: TGTGCCAGCAGCTTGGCCGGGACAGACTCCTACGAGCAGTACTTC; cdr3_aa: CASSLAGTDSYEQYF
d_call: TRBD1; cdr3_length: 15; j_call: TRBJ2-1; v_call: TRBV7-8; cdr3_nt: TGTGCCAGCAGCACCCCCGGGACAGGTCACAATGAGCAGTTCTTC; cdr3_aa: CASSTPGTGHNEQFF
d_call: .; cdr3_length: 13; j_call: TRBJ2-7; v_call: TRBV7-9; cdr3_nt: TGTGCCAGCAGCTTCGTCAACTCCTACGAGCAGTACTTC; cdr3_aa: CASSFVNSYEQYF
d_call: .; cdr3_length: 14; j_call: TRBJ1-1; v_call: TRBV5-4; cdr3_nt: TGTGCCAGCAACCGCAGGGGCGCGGGCACTGAAGCTTTCTTT; cdr3_aa: CASNRRGAGTEAFF
d_call: .; cdr3_length: 13; j_call: TRBJ1-4; v_call: TRBV21-1; cdr3_nt: TGTGCCAGCAGCAAACGACATGGGGAAAAACTGTTTTTT; cdr3_aa: CASSKRHGEKLFF
d_call: TRBD2; cdr3_length: 17; j_call: TRBJ2-1; v_call: TRBV4-3; cdr3_nt: TGCGCCAGCAGCCAAGAACGAGCGGGAGTTGTCTACAATGAGCAGTTCTTC; cdr3_aa: CASSQERAGVVYNEQFF
d_call: .; cdr3_length: 16; j_call: TRBJ2-3; v_call: TRBV9; cdr3_nt: TGTGCCAGCAGCGCCCGGGGTAGGGAAGAAGGGGATACGCAGTATTTT; cdr3_aa: CASSARGREEGDTQYF
d_call: .; cdr3_length: 12; j_call: TRBJ1-4; v_call: TRBV25-1; cdr3_nt: TGTGCCAGCAGTGAGAGGGAGGGAAAACTGTTTTTT; cdr3_aa: CASSEREGKLFF
d_call: .; cdr3_length: 15; j_call: TRBJ2-1; v_call: TRBV5-6; cdr3_nt: TGTGCCAGCAGCACCAGACGGGGCCGGTACAATGAGCAGTTCTTC; cdr3_aa: CASSTRRGRYNEQFF
d_call: .; cdr3_length: 12; j_call: TRBJ2-5; v_call: TRBV5-1; cdr3_nt: TGCGCCAGCAGCCCGCCGGGGGAGACCCAGTACTTC; cdr3_aa: CASSPPGETQYF
d_call: TRBD2; cdr3_length: 18; j_call: TRBJ2-1; v_call: TRBV27; cdr3_nt: TGTGCCAGCAGTTTAGGACTAGCGGGCTCTTTTTCCTACAATGAGCAGTTCTTC; cdr3_aa: CASSLGLAGSFSYNEQFF
d_call: .; cdr3_length: 16; j_call: TRBJ2-1; v_call: TRBV14; cdr3_nt: TGTGCCAGCAGCCGTCGATTGGGCAGGGTAGGAAATGAGCAGTTCTTC; cdr3_aa: CASSRRLGRVGNEQFF
d_call: TRBD2; cdr3_length: 15; j_call: TRBJ2-3; v_call: TRBV18; cdr3_nt: TGTGCCAGCTCACAATCTCGGACTAGCGTAGATACGCAGTATTTT; cdr3_aa: CASSQSRTSVDTQYF
d_call: .; cdr3_length: 13; j_call: TRBJ2-5; v_call: TRBV7-2; cdr3_nt: TGTGCCAGCAGCGCGGGACGGAAAGAGACCCAGTACTTC; cdr3_aa: CASSAGRKETQYF
d_call: .; cdr3_length: 16; j_call: TRBJ2-1; v_call: TRBV5-1; cdr3_nt: TGCGCCAGCAGCTTGGCAGGCAGGGGCTCCTACAATGAGCAGTTCTTC; cdr3_aa: CASSLAGRGSYNEQFF
d_call: TRBD2; cdr3_length: 15; j_call: TRBJ2-1; v_call: TRBV5-1; cdr3_nt: TGCGCCAGCAGCTCCCTAGCGGGAGGGCCAGGTGAGCAGTTCTTC; cdr3_aa: CASSSLAGGPGEQFF
d_call: .; cdr3_length: 15; j_call: TRBJ2-1; v_call: TRBV7-2; cdr3_nt: TGTGCCAGCAGAACGGGACTCAGCTCCTACAATGAGCAGTTCTTC; cdr3_aa: CASRTGLSSYNEQFF
d_call: .; cdr3_length: 20; j_call: TRBJ2-6; v_call: TRBV4-1; cdr3_nt: TGCGCCAGCAGCCAAGAAGGGACCAGGGGTTTCAGCTCTGGGGCCAACGTCCTGACTTTC; cdr3_aa: CASSQEGTRGFSSGANVLTF
d_call: TRBD2; cdr3_length: 15; j_call: TRBJ2-7; v_call: TRBV11-2; cdr3_nt: TGTGCCAGCAGCCCCTACGACGGGAGGTTCTACGAGCAGTACTTC; cdr3_aa: CASSPYDGRFYEQYF
d_call: .; cdr3_length: 13; j_call: TRBJ2-3; v_call: TRBV2; cdr3_nt: TGTGCCAGCACCCGAGAGGTCTCAGATACGCAGTATTTT; cdr3_aa: CASTREVSDTQYF
d_call: .; cdr3_length: 14; j_call: TRBJ2-1; v_call: TRBV19; cdr3_nt: TGTGCCAGTAGTATATTAGGCAGACGCAATGAGCAGTTCTTC; cdr3_aa: CASSILGRRNEQFF
d_call: .; cdr3_length: 14; j_call: TRBJ1-5; v_call: TRBV18; cdr3_nt: TGTGCCAGCTCACTCGGGACATCTTATCAGCCCCAGCATTTT; cdr3_aa: CASSLGTSYQPQHF
d_call: .; cdr3_length: 16; j_call: TRBJ1-1; v_call: TRBV18; cdr3_nt: TGTGCCAGCTCACGGAAAGGACAGACAGAAAACACTGAAGCTTTCTTT; cdr3_aa: CASSRKGQTENTEAFF
d_call: .; cdr3_length: 16; j_call: TRBJ1-1; v_call: TRBV5-5; cdr3_nt: TGTGCCAGCAGCCAATTCAGGGGTCCCATGAACACTGAAGCTTTCTTT; cdr3_aa: CASSQFRGPMNTEAFF
d_call: TRBD1; cdr3_length: 16; j_call: TRBJ2-3; v_call: TRBV5-6; cdr3_nt: TGTGCCAGCAGCTTGGTGGGACAGGGTCTCACAGATACGCAGTATTTT; cdr3_aa: CASSLVGQGLTDTQYF
d_call: TRBD2; cdr3_length: 16; j_call: TRBJ2-1; v_call: TRBV5-1; cdr3_nt: TGCGCCAGCAGCGTTGGTTTTCGGGAGGGCCGCAATGAGCAGTTCTTC; cdr3_aa: CASSVGFREGRNEQFF
d_call: TRBD1; cdr3_length: 14; j_call: TRBJ1-3; v_call: TRBV7-3; cdr3_nt: TGTGCCAGCAGCCCAGGGGGGGCAGAGAACACCATATATTTT; cdr3_aa: CASSPGGAENTIYF
d_call: .; cdr3_length: 15; j_call: TRBJ2-7; v_call: TRBV5-1; cdr3_nt: TGCGCCAGCAGCTTGGCCCGATCAGGAGGGTCCGAGCAGTACTTC; cdr3_aa: CASSLARSGGSEQYF
d_call: TRBD1; cdr3_length: 14; j_call: TRBJ2-7; v_call: TRBV6-6; cdr3_nt: TGTGCCAGCAGGCCAGGGACAGGGGTCTACGAGCAGTACTTC; cdr3_aa: CASRPGTGVYEQYF